The 15 T cell receptor beta chains presented below share a single source sample, sequenced in a study of long-term antiretroviral therapy in people with HIV. A v3.0 immunoSEQ assay was performed at survey level. Assay: immunoSEQ multiplex PCR; the TCRdb copy retains only in-frame clones and omits some. The table includes 25,000 to 30,000 clones, 80% to 85% detected once. Sequencing used unsorted PBMCs, obtained 0.4 years after starting antiretroviral therapy. The origin of the receptors is a man younger than 35 with HIV.

The rearrangement joins TRBV9 to TRBJ2-1, with 9 bases identical to TRBD1. The CDR3 contains 14 residues. After removal of 3 bases from V and 6 bases from J, the junction contained 4 bases not matched to a gene. Germline V gene lookup returns CDR1 SGDLS and CDR2 YYNGEE. CDR3 amino acids: CASSEDRGINEQFF. The CDR3 DNA reads as TGTGCCAGCAGCGAGGACAGGGGAATCAATGAGCAGTTCTTC.

The CDR3 region is CASFDSGGMTEAFF. CDR3 sequence (DNA): TGTGCCAGCTTCGACTCCGGGGGTATGACTGAAGCTTTCTTT. The chain couples TRBV18 to TRBJ1-1, with D tentatively TRBD1 (5 bases). The CDR3 has 14 amino acids. Germline loops: CDR1 KGHSH, CDR2 LQKENI. The V end was cut by 7 bases, the J end by 5 bases, with 17 bases between.

This chain links TRBV5-1 with TRBJ1-2; D is unclear. V was pared by 3 bases and J by 2 bases, with 8 bases between. In germline, CDR1 is SGHRS, CDR2 YFSETQ. CDR3 length: 13 residues. Here the CDR3 DNA reads TGCGCCAGCAGCTCCGCGGCAAACTATGGCTACACCTTC. Protein: CASSSAANYGYTF.

The chain is built from TRBV6-5 and TRBJ1-2; no clear D gene. The V gene's germline CDR1 is MNHEY and CDR2 SVGAGI. The germline V and J ends were trimmed by 11 bases and 8 bases, with 21 bases remaining between them. This CDR3 spans 13 amino acids. The CDR3 spells CAAHKAESGGYTF. CDR3 DNA: TGTGCCGCCCACAAGGCCGAGAGTGGGGGCTACACCTTC.

The chain links TRBV27 to TRBJ2-7; TRBD2 matches 10 bases. V gave up 4 bases and J gave up 5 bases; unmatched junction bases: 11. Looked up from germline, CDR1 is MNHEY and CDR2 is SMNVEV (reference sequence). The CDR3 runs to 16 residues. DNA of the CDR3: TGTGCCAGCAGTTCATCCTTGAGCGGGAGGGGAGACGAGCAGTACTTC. Protein sequence: CASSSSLSGRGDEQYF.

This chain connects TRBV7-3 to TRBJ2-3; D perhaps matches TRBD1 (6 bases). The ends were cut back, 2 bases at V and 6 bases at J, with 15 bases in the middle. Per germline, CDR1 SGHTA and CDR2 FQGTGA. This CDR3 comprises 15 residues. CDR3 region: CASSLETLQGDTQYF. CDR3 nucleotide sequence: TGTGCCAGCAGCTTAGAGACTCTTCAGGGGGATACGCAGTATTTT.

This sequence joins TRBV19 and TRBJ1-2; TRBD1 might be the D (5 bases). V lost 3 bases to trimming and J lost 4 bases, with 27 bases between them. Germline V gene sequence: CDR1 LNHDA, CDR2 SQIVND (reference sequence). The CDR3 is 19 amino acids. CDR3 protein: CASSMETGPVLSWAYGYTF. CDR3 DNA: TGTGCCAGTAGTATGGAGACGGGGCCTGTATTAAGCTGGGCCTATGGCTACACCTTC.

This chain uses TRBV5-1 with TRBJ1-1, with 7 nucleotides matching TRBD1. Germline V gene sequence: CDR1 SGHRS, CDR2 YFSETQ. This CDR3 comprises 14 residues. The V segment lost 0 bases and the J segment 1 base; nucleotides outside the gene matches: 0. CDR3 amino acids: CASSLGTGNTEAFF. The DNA for the CDR3 is TGCGCCAGCAGCTTGGGGACAGGGAACACTGAAGCTTTCTTT.

This clone was counted a single time. The V and J genes are TRBV7-9 and TRBJ1-4, with D perhaps TRBD1 (5 bases). This CDR3 has 13 residues. Trimming shortened V by 6 bases and J by 8 bases, and 13 bases separated the two germline ends. CDR1 and CDR2 (germline): SEHNR, FQNEAQ (reference sequence). The DNA for the CDR3 is TGTGCCAGCAGTTTCCGGGAGGGGGAAAAACTGTTTTTT. Translated: CASSFREGEKLFF.

The chain joins TRBV4-3 to TRBJ2-6; D possibly matches TRBD1 or TRBD2 (5 bases each). Trimming shortened V by 1 base and J by 0 bases, and 22 bases separated the two germline ends. CDR1 is LGHNA, CDR2 YSLEER, per germline. The CDR3 covers 21 residues. This chain's CDR3 is CASSQGQGWDDYGSGANVLTF. As DNA, the CDR3 is TGCGCCAGCAGCCAAGGTCAGGGTTGGGACGACTACGGCTCTGGGGCCAACGTCCTGACTTTC.

V gene TRBV5-5 combines with J gene TRBJ2-1; D not resolved. Trimming cost V 3 bases and J 9 bases, with 7 bases left between them. CDR1 is SGHKS and CDR2 is YYEKEE in the germline V gene (reference sequence). The CDR3 totals 11 residues. For the CDR3, the DNA is TGTGCCAGCAGCTACACATTTGAGCAGTTCTTC. Translated: CASSYTFEQFF.

The chain employs TRBV27 and TRBJ2-7, with D uncertain. This CDR3 comprises 13 residues. The V and J ends lost 4 bases and 4 bases respectively, with 11 bases between them. Germline V gene data show CDR1 as MNHEY and CDR2 as SMNVEV (reference sequence). CDR3 nucleotide sequence: TGTGCCAGCAGTTATGCCCTAAGATACGAGCAGTACTTC. Protein: CASSYALRYEQYF.

This chain connects TRBV5-1 to TRBJ2-1; D assignment may be TRBD1 or TRBD2 (5 bases each). The CDR3 is made up of 14 amino acids. Trimming took 0 bases from V and 7 from J, leaving 11 bases between them. Per germline, CDR1 SGHRS and CDR2 YFSETQ. As DNA, the CDR3 is TGCGCCAGCAGCTTGGCAGGGAGTATAAATGAGCAGTTCTTC. Protein sequence: CASSLAGSINEQFF. The variable domain in full, completed from reference TRBV5-1 and TRBJ2-1, reads KAGVTQTPRYLIKTRGQQVTLSCSPISGHRSVSWYQQTPGQGLQFLFEYFSETQRNKGNFPGRFSGRQFSNSRSEMNVSTLELGDSALYLCASSLAGSINEQFFGPGTRLTVL.

This chain joins TRBV19 and TRBJ1-5, with D possibly TRBD1 on 5 matching bases. The CDR3 has 15 amino acids. V lost 9 bases, J lost 3 bases, and 18 bases lay in between. Per germline, CDR1 LNHDA and CDR2 SQIVND (reference sequence). This chain's CDR3 is CASGWFGGLNQPQHF. CDR3 bases: TGTGCCAGCGGCTGGTTCGGGGGACTCAATCAGCCCCAGCATTTT. Full variable domain (outside the CDR3, taken from reference TRBV19 and TRBJ1-5): DGGITQSPKYLFRKEGQNVTLSCEQNLNHDAMYWYRQDPGQGLRLIYYSQIVNDFQKGDIAEGYSVSREKKESFPLTVTSAQKNPTAFYLCASGWFGGLNQPQHFGDGTRLSIL.

This clone was detected only once. The V and J genes are TRBV6-5 and TRBJ2-5; the match to TRBD2 covers 10 bases. Per the germline V gene, CDR1 is MNHEY and CDR2 is SVGAGI. The CDR3 consists of 15 residues. After removal of 6 bases from V and 1 base from J, the junction contained 5 bases not matched to a gene. The CDR3 is CASSTSGASQETQYF. The CDR3 nucleotides are TGTGCCAGCAGCACTAGCGGGGCATCCCAAGAGACCCAGTACTTC.